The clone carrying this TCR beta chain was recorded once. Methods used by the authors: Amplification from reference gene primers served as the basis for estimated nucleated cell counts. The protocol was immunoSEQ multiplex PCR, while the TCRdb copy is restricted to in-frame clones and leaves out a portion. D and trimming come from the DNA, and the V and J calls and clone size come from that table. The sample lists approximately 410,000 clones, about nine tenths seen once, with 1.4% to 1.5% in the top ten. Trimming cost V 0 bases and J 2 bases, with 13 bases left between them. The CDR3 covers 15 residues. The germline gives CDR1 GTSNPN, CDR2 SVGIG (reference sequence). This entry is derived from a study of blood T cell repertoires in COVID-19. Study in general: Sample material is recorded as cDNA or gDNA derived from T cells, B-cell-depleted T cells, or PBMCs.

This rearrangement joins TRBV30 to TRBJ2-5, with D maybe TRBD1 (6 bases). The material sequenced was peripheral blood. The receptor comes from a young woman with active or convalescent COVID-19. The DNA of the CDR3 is TGTGCCTGGAGTGTTGGGGGCCCCCCTCAAGAGACCCAGTACTTC. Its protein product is CAWSVGGPPQETQYF.